What follows describes a single T cell receptor beta chain. This CDR3 has 15 residues. J gave up 4 bases and V 0 bases, and 3 bases lay outside the gene matches. Germline V gene lookup returns CDR1 LGHDT and CDR2 YNNKEL (reference sequence). This record belongs to a study of blood T cell repertoires in COVID-19. Study at large: Acute-phase and convalescent COVID-19 samples originated in the United States, Italy and Spain.

The table came from immunoSEQ multiplex PCR; TCRdb's copy has only in-frame clones and leaves some out. The table lists 80,000 or so clones, almost 85% of them singletons. Specimen: peripheral blood. The chain links TRBV3-1 (or the pseudogene TRBV3-2) to TRBJ1-2; 9 nucleotides line up with TRBD1. This sequence originates from a man between 45 and 60 years old with COVID-19, enrolled during active disease. CDR3 amino acids: CASSQDRTGVYGYTF. The DNA of the CDR3 is TGTGCCAGCAGCCAAGACCGGACAGGGGTCTATGGCTACACCTTC.